This T cell receptor (beta chain) comes out of a study of blood T cells in healthy people across ages. Overall study: Per two T cells, template switching captured roughly one barcoded beta molecule.

About this clonotype: Mismatch with germline at one junction end may stem from a read error.

Extracted total RNA amounted to at least 5.5 micrograms for each sample. Primed by a sample-barcoded 5' primer and a J-beta primer mix, a second PCR proceeded for 7 to 11 cycles. TCRdb re-analysed the 5' RACE reads in MiXCR, keeping a single row per CDR3 protein. The profile shows about a million distinct CDR3 sequences, more than 30% of them singletons. The receptor was derived from a man younger than 35 in good health. The specimen sequenced was blood.

The DNA of the CDR3 is TGTACCATCGGGACTACTAGCACAGATACGCAGTATTTT. It specifies CTIGTTSTDTQYF. The rearrangement links TRBV10-3 to TRBJ2-3, with 7 bases fitting TRBD2. The CDR3 extends over 13 amino acids. Germline CDR1 and CDR2: ENHRY and SYGVKD.